One sample yielded the 26 T cell receptor beta chains listed below, sequenced in a study of blood T cell repertoires in COVID-19. Data came from immunoSEQ multiplex PCR; TCRdb stores just in-frame clones and leaves some out. Here the sample spans 200,000 to 250,000 clones, about 89% being singletons. The sequencing sample was made of peripheral blood. These receptors came from a woman aged 60-75 years who had recovered from COVID-19.

The chain links TRBV6-5 to TRBJ1-1; TRBD1 agrees at 8 bases. The V and J ends lost 4 bases and 6 bases, in that order; junction bases with no gene match: 10. Germline lookup yields CDR1 MNHEY and CDR2 SVGAGI. The CDR3 length is 15 residues. CDR3 nucleotide sequence: TGTGCCAGCAGTTCCCCGCGGACAGGGTCCGCTGAAGCTTTCTTT. Its translation is CASSSPRTGSAEAFF.

This rearrangement joins TRBV6-4 to TRBJ2-1; 7 nucleotides agree with TRBD1. Germline CDR1 is MRHNA and CDR2 is SNTAGT. The CDR3 is 15 amino acids. V gave up 4 bases and J gave up 10 bases; unmatched junction bases: 13. This CDR3 is CASSALHNRGQEQFF. CDR3 DNA: TGTGCCAGCAGTGCGCTACATAATAGGGGGCAGGAGCAGTTCTTC.

J is TRBJ1-1 and V is TRBV29-1; D remains unclear. The germline V and J ends were trimmed by 5 bases and 2 bases, with 15 bases remaining between them. CDR1 is SQVTM, CDR2 ANQGSEA, per germline. The CDR3 spans 14 residues. The CDR3 region is CSVKRNEDNTEAFF. DNA for the CDR3: TGCAGCGTTAAAAGGAACGAGGATAACACTGAAGCTTTCTTT.

This rearrangement joins TRBV4-1 to TRBJ2-3; 8 bases are shared with TRBD2. The V segment lost 0 bases and the J segment 1 base; nucleotides outside the gene matches: 3. Germline-derived CDR1 and CDR2 are MGHRA and YSYEKL. This CDR3 spans 16 amino acids. CDR3 sequence (DNA): TGCGCCAGCAGCCAAGAGTCGGGGGGGGGCACAGATACGCAGTATTTT. It encodes CASSQESGGGTDTQYF.

This clone was seen only once. J is TRBJ2-4 and V is TRBV5-4; 9 nucleotides align to TRBD1. V trimming: 3 bases; J trimming: 2 bases; junction bases outside the gene matches: 12. This CDR3 region has 18 residues. The germline gives CDR1 SGHNT, CDR2 YYREEE (reference sequence). CDR3: CASSSRTGVVLSKNIQYF. The CDR3 DNA reads as TGTGCCAGCAGCTCCCGGACAGGGGTGGTTCTTTCCAAAAACATTCAGTACTTC.

The V and J genes are TRBV7-2 and TRBJ2-7; unclear D gene. The CDR3 has 14 amino acids. CDR1 is SGHTA, CDR2 FQGNSA, per germline. V dropped 4 bases and J dropped 2 bases, with 12 bases sitting between them. The CDR3 reads CASSSGLSPYEQYF. The CDR3 nucleotides are TGTGCCAGCAGCTCCGGGTTGTCCCCCTACGAGCAGTACTTC.

This chain uses TRBV19 with TRBJ2-5; TRBD1 matches at 9 bases. This CDR3 is 13 amino acids long. The germline gives CDR1 LNHDA, CDR2 SQIVND (reference sequence). V shed 8 bases and J 5 bases; nucleotides not matched to a gene: 6. CDR3 amino acids: CASQQGAGETQYF. DNA for the CDR3: TGTGCCAGTCAACAGGGGGCGGGGGAGACCCAGTACTTC.

The rearrangement uses TRBV19 and TRBJ2-7; TRBD1 matches 7 bases. Per germline, CDR1 LNHDA and CDR2 SQIVND (reference sequence). The J segment lost 2 bases and the V segment lost 6 bases, leaving 10 bases of the junction unmatched. CDR3 size: 15 residues. The CDR3 is CASRRTRQGTYEQYF. Here the CDR3 DNA reads TGTGCCAGTAGACGCACCAGACAGGGTACCTACGAGCAGTACTTC. The full variable domain, rest sourced from reference TRBV19 and TRBJ2-7, is DGGITQSPKYLFRKEGQNVTLSCEQNLNHDAMYWYRQDPGQGLRLIYYSQIVNDFQKGDIAEGYSVSREKKESFPLTVTSAQKNPTAFYLCASRRTRQGTYEQYFGPGTRLTVT.

This clone was detected only once. CDR3 sequence (DNA): TGTGCCAGCTCTACCGGGACTAGCTTGATGGGTGAGCAGTTCTTC. Translated: CASSTGTSLMGEQFF. The chain recombines TRBV18 with TRBJ2-1; TRBD2 matches at 9 bases. The CDR3 has 15 residues. V dropped 6 bases and J dropped 9; count of bases not matched to a gene: 12. The germline gives CDR1 KGHSH, CDR2 LQKENI.

This chain uses TRBV9 with TRBJ2-3, with 9 bases fitting TRBD1. The CDR3 loop spans 15 amino acids. Unmatched junction bases numbered 10, after V lost 3 bases and J lost 8 bases. The germline V gene encodes CDR1 SGDLS and CDR2 YYNGEE. CDR3 in DNA: TGTGCCAGCAGCGGTACAGGGGGCGCGGGTCTTACGCAGTATTTT. Translation: CASSGTGGAGLTQYF. Variable domain in full (rest from reference TRBV9 and TRBJ2-3): DSGVTQTPKHLITATGQRVTLRCSPRSGDLSVYWYQQSLDQGLQFLIQYYNGEERAKGNILERFSAQQFPDLHSELNLSSLELGDSALYFCASSGTGGAGLTQYFGPGTRLTVL.

The chain combines TRBV9 with TRBJ2-1; maybe TRBD1 (6 bases). CDR1 and CDR2 (germline): SGDLS, YYNGEE. The CDR3 contains 16 residues. V lost 0 bases, J lost 2 bases, and 12 bases lay in between. The CDR3 here is CASSVAMQGTYNEQFF. The CDR3 DNA sequence: TGTGCCAGCAGCGTAGCTATGCAGGGGACCTACAATGAGCAGTTCTTC.

The chain joins TRBV10-3 to TRBJ1-1, with TRBD1 identical over 7 bases. V was pared by 0 bases and J by 1 base, with 2 bases of the junction left unmatched. This CDR3 spans 15 amino acids. Germline V lookup: CDR1 ENHRY, CDR2 SYGVKD. The CDR3 is CAISESGTANTEAFF. CDR3 in DNA: TGTGCCATCAGTGAGTCAGGGACAGCGAACACTGAAGCTTTCTTT.

The chain links TRBV18 to TRBJ2-3, with 11 bases matching TRBD2. The CDR3 loop spans 20 amino acids. The trim removed 3 bases at V and 5 bases at J, leaving 19 bases unmatched. Germline V CDR1 and CDR2: KGHSH, LQKENI. CDR3 protein: CASSPSGVAGGPSYGDTQYF. The CDR3 DNA follows: TGTGCCAGCTCACCGAGCGGAGTAGCGGGGGGGCCGTCCTATGGAGATACGCAGTATTTT.

This chain joins TRBV24-1 and TRBJ1-1, with D possibly TRBD1 on 5 matching bases. This CDR3 region has 13 residues. Germline V gene lookup returns CDR1 KGHDR and CDR2 SFDVKD. Trimming removed 7 bases at V and 0 bases at J, with 8 bases between. CDR3: CATRGTLNTEAFF. CDR3 nucleotides: TGTGCCACCAGGGGGACTTTGAACACTGAAGCTTTCTTT.

This clone turned up a few times. V is TRBV7-3 and J is TRBJ1-2, with 7 bases lining up with TRBD1. V lost 5 bases to trimming and J lost 4 bases; unmatched junction nucleotides: 7. Per the germline V gene, CDR1 is SGHTA and CDR2 is FQGTGA. The CDR3 loop spans 14 amino acids. The CDR3 loop is CASSPTGQIYGYTF. For the CDR3, the DNA is TGTGCCAGCAGCCCGACGGGACAGATCTATGGCTACACCTTC.

The chain carries TRBV27 and TRBJ1-2; 8 nucleotides agree with TRBD1. The CDR3 totals 15 residues. Germline CDR1 is MNHEY and CDR2 is SMNVEV (reference sequence). V shed 5 bases and J 2 bases; nucleotides not matched to a gene: 7. The CDR3: CASSPGQGLNYGYTF. CDR3 bases: TGTGCCAGCAGTCCTGGACAGGGATTGAACTATGGCTACACCTTC.

The rearrangement uses TRBV6-5 and TRBJ2-3, with 10 bases that match TRBD2. The CDR3 runs 15 residues. V was pared by 6 bases and J by 2 bases, with 5 bases of the junction left unmatched. From germline, CDR1 is MNHEY and CDR2 SVGAGI. In nucleotides, the CDR3 is TGTGCCAGCAGCAGCGGGACTAGCGTCACAGATACGCAGTATTTT. It yields the protein CASSSGTSVTDTQYF.

The V call is TRBV5-6, the J call TRBJ1-4; 8 bases agree with TRBD1. V lost 4 bases and J lost 4; bases outside the gene matches: 9. Per germline, CDR1 SGHDT and CDR2 YYEEEE. The CDR3 length is 16 residues. CDR3: CASSEGQGLNNEKLFF. CDR3 nucleotide sequence: TGTGCCAGCAGCGAAGGACAGGGCCTCAATAATGAAAAACTGTTTTTT. The entire variable domain, with the rest obtained from reference TRBV5-6 and TRBJ1-4, is as follows: DAGVTQSPTHLIKTRGQQVTLRCSPKSGHDTVSWYQQALGQGPQFIFQYYEEEERQRGNFPDRFSGHQFPNYSSELNVNALLLGDSALYLCASSEGQGLNNEKLFFGSGTQLSVL.

This clone occurred once. The CDR3 DNA is TGTGCCAGCAGCTTAGAGGCAGGGGGCGAGCAGTACTTC. This codes for CASSLEAGGEQYF. The rearrangement uses TRBV7-3 and TRBJ2-7; 7 nucleotides agree with TRBD1. Germline CDR1 is SGHTA and CDR2 is FQGTGA. Trimming at V came to 2 bases and at J to 6 bases, leaving 4 bases not matched to a gene. The CDR3 is made up of 13 amino acids.

This sequence joins TRBV29-1 and TRBJ2-5; 7 bases align to TRBD1. After removal of 7 bases from V and 0 bases from J, the junction contained 14 bases not matched to a gene. The length of the CDR3 is 16 residues. Germline V gene sequence: CDR1 SQVTM, CDR2 ANQGSEA. The CDR3, as DNA: TGCAGCGCTAGAGATTGGGACAGACCTAACCAAGAGACCCAGTACTTC. Translating gives CSARDWDRPNQETQYF.

V gene TRBV6-5 combines with J gene TRBJ2-3; TRBD2 matches at 8 bases. Germline CDR1 reads MNHEY; CDR2 reads SVGAGI. Trimming cost V 5 bases and J 6 bases; bases outside gene matches: 10. The CDR3 extends over 15 amino acids. The chain's CDR3 is CASSRLAGQADTQYF. For the CDR3, the DNA is TGTGCCAGCAGTCGGTTAGCGGGGCAGGCTGATACGCAGTATTTT.

The chain has TRBV28 and TRBJ1-4, with a tentative D call TRBD1 (5 bases). V was shortened by 6 bases and J by 8 bases, with 16 bases between the two germline ends. The CDR3 loop spans 14 amino acids. From germline, CDR1 is MDHEN and CDR2 SYDVKM. DNA of the CDR3: TGTGCCAGCAGCCGGGGGTCGGTTCGAGAAAAACTGTTTTTT. It encodes CASSRGSVREKLFF.

This chain connects TRBV10-3 to TRBJ1-2; 9 nucleotides match TRBD1. Germline assignment: CDR1 ENHRY and CDR2 SYGVKD. The CDR3 length is 15 residues. V lost 6 bases and J lost 8; bases outside the gene matches: 13. CDR3 bases: TGTGCCATCAGGCTATCCAGAACAGGGGGCGGGGGCTACACCTTC. Amino acid sequence: CAIRLSRTGGGGYTF.

The chain is built from TRBV5-1 and TRBJ1-1; the D is unclear. V lost 8 bases and J 2 bases, leaving 16 bases between the germline ends. CDR1 and CDR2 (germline): SGHRS, YFSETQ. This CDR3 comprises 14 residues. Written as DNA, the CDR3 is TGCGCCAGTTCGATGCCGCAGGATAACACTGAAGCTTTCTTT. It yields the protein CASSMPQDNTEAFF.

V and J are TRBV11-3 and TRBJ2-7; no firm D call. The germline V gene encodes CDR1 SGHNT and CDR2 YENEEA. This CDR3 has 13 amino acids. V was shortened by 5 bases and J by 1 base, with 9 bases between the two germline ends. The CDR3 sequence: CASSPEQSYEQYF. CDR3 DNA sequence: TGTGCCAGCAGCCCCGAGCAATCCTACGAGCAGTACTTC. The whole variable domain, filled in from reference TRBV11-3 and TRBJ2-7, reads EAGVVQSPRYKIIEKKQPVAFWCNPISGHNTLYWYLQNLGQGPELLIRYENEEAVDDSQLPKDRFSAERLKGVDSTLKIQPAELGDSAVYLCASSPEQSYEQYFGPGTRLTVT.

The rearrangement uses TRBV18 and TRBJ2-5; no reliable D call. Trimming took off 3 bases at V and 5 bases at J, with 13 bases between the two ends. CDR1 and CDR2 (germline): KGHSH, LQKENI. The CDR3 contains 14 residues. CDR3 in amino acids: CASSPPGPQETQYF. The CDR3, as DNA: TGTGCCAGCTCACCCCCGGGTCCCCAGGAGACCCAGTACTTC.